The T cell receptor (beta chain) under discussion was sequenced for a study of T cell responses to AZD1222 COVID-19 vaccine. The study, taken as a whole, reports: Among the donors, most were white British and more were female, and clonal diversity was possibly underestimated. Vaccination with two AZD1222 doses was followed by a rise in Spike-specific TCR breadth and depth. As reported, nearly half of all spike-specific TCRs target variant regions that are unmutated.

A remark on this clone: Its antigen is unknown.

Here immunoSEQ multiplex PCR was the method, and the copy in TCRdb shows in-frame clones only, minus some. The sample has tens of thousands of clones; about nine tenths are singletons. The receptor was derived from an adult in good health. Specimen: peripheral blood, collected on day 0 of AZD1222 vaccination.

Here the CDR3 DNA reads TGTGCCAGCAGCGTAGCTGAAGTAGAAGGGGGTACCGAGCAGTACTTC. Protein sequence: CASSVAEVEGGTEQYF. The J gene is TRBJ2-7, the V gene TRBV9, with D possibly TRBD1 on 6 matching bases. Germline-derived CDR1 and CDR2 are SGDLS and YYNGEE. V shed 0 bases and J shed 6 bases, with 19 bases lying between them. The CDR3 totals 16 residues.